Shown below are 6 T cell receptor beta chains from a single sample sequenced in a study of blood T cells in healthy people across ages. Sample-barcoded 5' priming and a J-beta primer mix drove a second PCR of 7 to 11 cycles. TCRdb fed the 5' RACE reads into MiXCR, producing one record per CDR3 protein. The top ten clones hold about a fifth of a sample with approximately 850,000 distinct CDR3 sequences, under 45% of them seen once. The sequenced sample was blood. The receptors originated from a man aged 60 to 69 in good health.

This clonotype has more than one count but fewer than ten. This chain uses TRBV3-1 with TRBJ2-1; D gene unclear. The CDR3 runs to 12 residues. Trimming took 7 bases from V and 4 from J, leaving 8 bases between them. Germline assignment: CDR1 LGHDT and CDR2 YNNKEL (reference sequence). The CDR3 region has the DNA TGTGCCAGCACCCGCGGATACAATGAGCAGTTCTTC. Its translation is CASTRGYNEQFF.

This clonotype was seen ten or more times. The chain uses TRBV7-2 and TRBJ2-7; 9 bases are a match to TRBD1. V trimming: 2 bases; J trimming: 2 bases; junction bases outside the gene matches: 4. The CDR3 consists of 15 residues. Germline CDR1 is SGHTA and CDR2 is FQGNSA. The CDR3 coding sequence is TGTGCCAGCAGCTTACGGACAGGGGATGCCTACGAGCAGTACTTC. Its translation is CASSLRTGDAYEQYF.

With respect to this clonotype: An end of the junction differs from the germline gene, which may be a read error. This chain connects TRBV4-3 to TRBJ1-4; the D is unclear. The CDR3 runs 16 residues. The germline V gene has CDR1 LGHNA and CDR2 YSLEER. CDR3 sequence (DNA): TGCGCCAGCAGCCAAGAAAGAGCAGGCCCTAAAGAAAAACTGTTTTTT. It yields the protein CASSQERAGPKEKLFF.

The chain links TRBV3-1 to TRBJ2-2; D possibly uses TRBD1 or TRBD2 (5 bases each). CDR1 is LGHDT, CDR2 YNNKEL, per germline (reference sequence). V shed 4 bases and J shed 3 bases, with 15 bases lying between them. This CDR3 has 16 residues. CDR3 loop: CASSPYRGDDTGELFF. The CDR3 nucleotides are TGTGCCAGCAGCCCTTATCGAGGGGACGACACCGGGGAGCTGTTTTTT. The full variable domain, its missing parts supplied by reference TRBV3-1 and TRBJ2-2, is DTAVSQTPKYLVTQMGNDKSIKCEQNLGHDTMYWYKQDSKKFLKIMFSYNNKELIINETVPNRFSPKSPDKAHLNLHINSLELGDSAVYFCASSPYRGDDTGELFFGEGSRLTVL.

This clonotype showed up just a few times. V gene TRBV7-2 combines with J gene TRBJ2-7; perhaps TRBD1 as D (6 bases). The V gene lost 5 bases and the J gene lost 0 bases, with 11 bases spanning the gap. Germline assignment: CDR1 SGHTA and CDR2 FQGNSA. The CDR3 covers 14 residues. The CDR3 DNA sequence: TGTGCCAGCAGCATACGGGACACCTCCTACGAGCAGTACTTC. Its translation is CASSIRDTSYEQYF.

This clonotype was recorded a few times. The chain carries TRBV7-2 and TRBJ2-5, with 7 bases aligning to TRBD2. This CDR3 is 13 amino acids long. Germline CDR1 and CDR2: SGHTA and FQGNSA. V lost 1 base and J lost 8; bases outside the gene matches: 4. In nucleotides, the CDR3 is TGTGCCAGCAGCTTAGATGGGAGGGGTACCCAGTACTTC. It translates to CASSLDGRGTQYF.